One and the same sample provided the 18 T cell receptor beta chains below, sequenced in a study of Ad26.COV2.S vaccination and SARS-CoV-2 variants. Stated treatment: 15 to 20 received Ad26.COV2.S at low or high dose, single or two shots; 5 received placebo; per-sample allocation not given. Day 63 following the first vaccine or placebo injection was when the samples were taken. Sequencing was performed with immunoSEQ multiplex PCR; in TCRdb, only in-frame clones are kept and a portion is missing. The sample shows around 350,000 clones, around 83% of them seen only once. Sequenced material: peripheral blood, taken in a trial of Ad26.COV2.S vaccine versus placebo. Source of these receptors: a person between 18 and 65 years old who received the Ad26.COV2.S COVID-19 vaccine or a placebo.

This clone appeared a few times. The chain employs TRBV28 and TRBJ1-2; D is uncertain. Trimming removed 8 bases at V and 7 bases at J, with 14 bases between. Germline CDR1 is MDHEN and CDR2 is SYDVKM. There are 12 residues in the CDR3. The CDR3 spells CASDLGRGGYTF. The CDR3 DNA reads TGTGCCAGCGACCTCGGACGAGGTGGCTACACCTTC.

The chain links TRBV5-1 to TRBJ1-2; the D gene is possibly TRBD1 (5 bases). The CDR3 runs 15 residues. From germline, CDR1 is SGHRS and CDR2 YFSETQ. V dropped 0 bases and J dropped 0 bases, with 9 bases sitting between them. Written as DNA, the CDR3 is TGCGCCAGCAGCTTGGAGGGACCCCCTAACTATGGCTACACCTTC. Translated, it gives CASSLEGPPNYGYTF.

This clone has more than one count but fewer than ten. The chain carries TRBV5-6 and TRBJ2-5; 14 nucleotides agree with TRBD2. This CDR3 spans 17 amino acids. CDR1 and CDR2 (germline): SGHDT, YYEEEE. V lost 5 bases and J lost 1; bases outside the gene matches: 7. The CDR3 is CASRQGLAGGPQETQYF. The CDR3 DNA reads as TGTGCCAGCAGGCAAGGACTAGCGGGGGGTCCCCAAGAGACCCAGTACTTC.

In its sample, this clone was seen a few times. CDR3 nucleotides: TGTGCCAGCTCATCTGAGACAGGGGGCAATCAGCCCCAGCATTTT. This codes for CASSSETGGNQPQHF. The chain carries TRBV18 and TRBJ1-5; 8 positions match TRBD1. The V and J ends lost 5 bases and 2 bases, in that order; junction bases with no gene match: 5. The CDR3 runs 15 residues. Per the germline V gene, CDR1 is KGHSH and CDR2 is LQKENI.

The J gene is TRBJ2-1, the V gene TRBV12-3 or TRBV12-4; D call uncertain. CDR3 length: 11 residues. Trimming shortened V by 5 bases and J by 9 bases, and 8 bases separated the two germline ends. The CDR3 reads CASSTLGEQFF. CDR3 coding DNA: TGTGCCAGCAGTACCCTGGGTGAGCAGTTCTTC.

The CDR3 DNA follows: TGTGCCAGCAGCGCCAGGACGGTCTCTGGAAACACCATATATTTT. Amino acids: CASSARTVSGNTIYF. The V and J genes are TRBV7-8 and TRBJ1-3; D is unresolved. V lost 5 bases and J lost 0, with 11 bases in between. The CDR3 is made up of 15 amino acids. The germline CDR1 and CDR2 sequences are SGHVS and FQNEAQ.

The chain uses TRBV19 and TRBJ2-3; TRBD2 aligns across 10 bases. Germline V gives CDR1 LNHDA, CDR2 SQIVND (reference sequence). CDR3 length equals 14 residues. The ends lost 4 bases at V and 5 bases at J; junction bases unmatched: 3. The DNA for the CDR3 is TGTGCCAGTAGTACTAGCGGGAGCGTAGATACGCAGTATTTT. Its protein product is CASSTSGSVDTQYF.

This sequence joins TRBV5-8 and TRBJ2-6; either TRBD1 or TRBD2 may supply D (5 bases each). The germline V and J ends were trimmed by 1 base and 4 bases, with 9 bases remaining between them. Germline CDR1 reads SGHTS; CDR2 reads YDEGEE. This CDR3 spans 15 amino acids. The CDR3 spells CASSLWGRGANVLTF. CDR3 nucleotide sequence: TGTGCCAGCAGCTTGTGGGGGAGAGGGGCCAACGTCCTGACTTTC.

The chain employs TRBV10-3 and TRBJ1-1, with D maybe TRBD1 (5 bases). The V gene's germline CDR1 is ENHRY and CDR2 SYGVKD. The CDR3 spans 12 residues. V was trimmed by 8 bases and J by 3 bases, leaving 10 bases between them. CDR3 amino acids: CAIGPGHTEAFF. The CDR3 bases are TGTGCCATCGGTCCGGGACACACTGAAGCTTTCTTT.

The rearrangement uses TRBV10-1 and TRBJ2-2; D may be TRBD1 (5 bases). From germline, CDR1 is WNHNN and CDR2 SYGVQD (reference sequence). Trimming took off 11 bases at V and 0 bases at J, with 10 bases between the two ends. The CDR3 extends over 13 amino acids. The CDR3 DNA is TGCGCCTCCCGACAGTCGAACACCGGGGAGCTGTTTTTT. Amino acid sequence: CASRQSNTGELFF.

V usage is TRBV15 and J usage is TRBJ2-7; 8 nucleotides agree with TRBD2. The V segment lost 5 bases and the J segment 3 bases; nucleotides outside the gene matches: 9. Germline V gene sequence: CDR1 LNHNV, CDR2 YYDKDF (reference sequence). This CDR3 contains 15 residues. The CDR3 sequence: CATSGRSGVNYEQYF. The CDR3 coding sequence is TGTGCCACCAGCGGGCGTAGCGGGGTGAACTACGAGCAGTACTTC.

The V gene is TRBV30, the J gene TRBJ2-5; maybe TRBD2 (5 bases). V was clipped by 3 bases and J by 3 bases, with 11 bases between them. The CDR3 has 13 residues. CDR1 and CDR2 from the germline V gene are GTSNPN and SVGIG (reference sequence). The CDR3 DNA reads TGTGCCTGGAGCCCGACACTAGAAGAGACCCAGTACTTC. The encoded protein is CAWSPTLEETQYF.

The rearrangement joins TRBV11-2 to TRBJ2-3; 8 positions match TRBD2. The CDR3 extends over 16 amino acids. The V gene end was trimmed by 0 bases and the J gene end by 2 bases; junction bases not matched to a gene: 4. Germline assignment: CDR1 SGHAT and CDR2 FQNNGV. The CDR3 sequence: CASSLESGRATDTQYF. As DNA, the CDR3 is TGTGCCAGCAGCTTAGAGTCCGGGAGGGCCACAGATACGCAGTATTTT.

This chain uses TRBV6-2 or TRBV6-3 with TRBJ2-5; D possibly corresponds to TRBD2 (6 bases). V was shortened by 2 bases and J by 1 base, with 11 bases between the two germline ends. The germline CDR1 and CDR2 sequences are MNHEY and SVGEGT. The CDR3 is 15 amino acids. DNA for the CDR3: TGTGCCAGCAGTTACGGGGGGAGAGCCCAAGAGACCCAGTACTTC. It yields the protein CASSYGGRAQETQYF.

This clone has only one observation. This rearrangement joins TRBV10-2 to TRBJ2-1; 8 bases agree with TRBD1. The V segment lost 8 bases and the J segment 7 bases; nucleotides outside the gene matches: 4. The germline V gene has CDR1 WSHSY and CDR2 SAAADI. This CDR3 region has 12 residues. The CDR3 nucleotides read TGCGCCAGCTCATGGACAGGGAATGAGCAGTTCTTC. This translates into CASSWTGNEQFF.

This sequence joins TRBV4-3 and TRBJ2-2; D may be TRBD1 (6 bases). This CDR3 is built from 17 residues. Trimming left V 1 base short and J 4 bases short, with 16 bases between. Germline lookup yields CDR1 LGHNA and CDR2 YSLEER. In DNA, the CDR3 is TGCGCCAGCAGCCAAGTAAAGGACAGCGGCCCCACCGGGGAGCTGTTTTTT. Its protein is CASSQVKDSGPTGELFF.

This clone has only one observation. The chain has TRBV2 and TRBJ2-2; D not certain. V was cut by 3 bases and J by 2 bases, with 4 bases left in between. Germline V CDR1 and CDR2: SNHLY, FYNNEI. The CDR3 totals 13 residues. As DNA, the CDR3 is TGTGCCAGCAGTGACGATAACACCGGGGAGCTGTTTTTT. Its translation is CASSDDNTGELFF. Together with reference TRBV2 and TRBJ2-2, the CDR3 gives the full variable domain: EPEVTQTPSHQVTQMGQEVILRCVPISNHLYFYWYRQILGQKVEFLVSFYNNEISEKSEIFDDQFSVERPDGSNFTLKIRSTKLEDSAMYFCASSDDNTGELFFGEGSRLTVL.

This chain connects TRBV5-4 to TRBJ2-3; D perhaps matches TRBD2 (5 bases). This CDR3 has 15 residues. Germline V gene sequence: CDR1 SGHNT, CDR2 YYREEE (reference sequence). V was trimmed by 4 bases and J by 2 bases, leaving 14 bases between them. In DNA, the CDR3 is TGTGCCAGCAGCATCACTAGAGAACCCACAGATACGCAGTATTTT. Translated, it gives CASSITREPTDTQYF.